This record looks at one TCR beta chain sequence and its context. What this receptor recognizes is not known. Base qualities are not at hand, and no much larger clone is one base apart. The sample comes from a study of blood T cell repertoires in COVID-19 (dated by TCRdb to 2020 to 2022). In terms of the full investigation: Collaborator samples came from the United States, Italy and Spain and covered acute and convalescent phases of COVID-19. The dataset comprised deeply sampled blood TCRbeta repertoires from subjects exposed to, actively infected with, or recovered from COVID-19. Samples were obtained from the ongoing ImmuneRACE study (first 160 participants) and from about 1,300 subjects provided by 6 global collaborators. The material from the prospective study consisted of cDNA or gDNA derived from T cells, B-cell-depleted T cells, or PBMCs. Where available, HLA class I and class II types were taken from metadata supplied by the sample provider and were not determined by assay-based typing. The repertoires were released in a freely available public database intended as a resource for research on the immune response to SARS-CoV-2. A de-identified subject ID, COVID-19 status, age in years and sex were almost always included in the sample metadata. Overall study results and their limits: Clinical and demographic metadata were provided uncurated, with the amount varying by source and participant.

The immunoSEQ Assay, a bias-controlled multiplex PCR, was used to amplify TCRbeta CDR3 regions from genomic DNA. In the paper's pipeline: The number of nucleated cells in each sample was estimated from the amplification of reference gene primers within the assay. To quantify the absolute abundance of each unique TCRbeta CDR3 rearrangement, sequence reads were collapsed and filtered. For each sample, productive Simpson clonality was calculated as the square root of Simpson's diversity index over productive rearrangements. Imported from immuneACCESS, the table was reduced by TCRdb to in-frame sequences with V and J called. These copies leave out some clones; in studies compared against another copy, an unresolved V gene accounts for under half, and the cause of the remainder is not known. For V, J and clone size, that table is used; D and trimming come from the DNA. The sample contains around 260,000 clones, 89% of them found a single time. The ten largest make up roughly 0.92% of the sample.

Another Seattle source contributed samples from volunteer blood donors who had recovered from COVID-19. Each collaborating institution followed its own protocols to collect whole blood in K2EDTA tubes. Collaborator samples were shipped for TCRbeta analysis as frozen whole blood, isolated PBMCs, or DNA extracted from either sample type. Trimming removed 5 bases from V and 7 bases from J; the gene matches leave 6 bases unexplained. In the germline V gene (reference sequence), CDR1 corresponds to GTSNPN and CDR2 to SVGIG. The CDR3 starts with the cysteine, ends with the phenylalanine, and has 15 residues. CDR3 DNA is the only sequence kept; it has 45 bases, read in frame from the first base.

The sequenced sample consisted of peripheral blood. The sequence derives from a middle-aged woman who had recovered from COVID-19. The sequence joins TRBV30 to TRBJ2-2, with 14 bases matching TRBD2. The CDR3 region reads CAWSGLAGVVGELFF. At the DNA level, the sequence is TGTGCCTGGTCGGGACTAGCGGGAGTTGTCGGGGAGCTGTTTTTT.